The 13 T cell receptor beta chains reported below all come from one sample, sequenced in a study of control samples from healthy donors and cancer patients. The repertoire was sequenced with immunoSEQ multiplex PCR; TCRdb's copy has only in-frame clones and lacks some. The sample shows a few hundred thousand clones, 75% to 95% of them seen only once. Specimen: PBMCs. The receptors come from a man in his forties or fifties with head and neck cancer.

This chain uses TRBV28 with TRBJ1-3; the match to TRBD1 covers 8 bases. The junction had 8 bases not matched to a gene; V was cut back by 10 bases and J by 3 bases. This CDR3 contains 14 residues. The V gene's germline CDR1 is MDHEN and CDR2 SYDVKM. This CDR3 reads CATTGGRDGNTIYF. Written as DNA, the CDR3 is TGTGCCACCACAGGGGGAAGGGATGGAAACACCATATATTTT.

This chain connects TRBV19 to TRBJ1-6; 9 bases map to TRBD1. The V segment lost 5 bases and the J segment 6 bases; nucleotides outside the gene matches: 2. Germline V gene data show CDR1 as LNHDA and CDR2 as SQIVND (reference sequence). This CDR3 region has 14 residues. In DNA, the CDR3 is TGTGCCAGTAGTCAGGGACAGGGTAATTCACCCCTCCACTTT. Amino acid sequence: CASSQGQGNSPLHF.

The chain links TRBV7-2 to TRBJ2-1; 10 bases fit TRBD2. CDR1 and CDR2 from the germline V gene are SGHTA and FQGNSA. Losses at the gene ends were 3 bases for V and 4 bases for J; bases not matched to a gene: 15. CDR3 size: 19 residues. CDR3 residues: CASSLKSGLAGVLYNEQFF. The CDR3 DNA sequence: TGTGCCAGCAGCTTGAAGTCGGGTCTAGCGGGAGTTCTTTACAATGAGCAGTTCTTC.

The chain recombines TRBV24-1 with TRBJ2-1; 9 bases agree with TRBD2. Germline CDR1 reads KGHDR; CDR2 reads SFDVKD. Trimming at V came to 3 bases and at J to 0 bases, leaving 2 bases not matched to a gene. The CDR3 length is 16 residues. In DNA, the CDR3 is TGTGCCACCAGTGATCATAGCGGGAGCTCCTACAATGAGCAGTTCTTC. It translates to CATSDHSGSSYNEQFF.

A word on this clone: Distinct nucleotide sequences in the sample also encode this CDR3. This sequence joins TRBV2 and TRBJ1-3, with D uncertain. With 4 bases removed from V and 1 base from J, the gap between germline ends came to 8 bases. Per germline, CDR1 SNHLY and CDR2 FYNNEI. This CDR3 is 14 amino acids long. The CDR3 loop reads CASSGGFSGNTIYF. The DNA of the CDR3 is TGTGCCAGCAGTGGAGGGTTTTCTGGAAACACCATATATTTT.

CDR3 DNA sequence: TGTGCCACCAGTGATGTGGACAGGGTCCACGAGCAGTACTTC. It codes for CATSDVDRVHEQYF. The genes are TRBV24-1 and TRBJ2-7; TRBD1 agrees at 8 bases. V was clipped by 3 bases and J by 5 bases; unmatched bases: 5. The length of the CDR3 is 14 residues. Germline-derived CDR1 and CDR2 are KGHDR and SFDVKD.

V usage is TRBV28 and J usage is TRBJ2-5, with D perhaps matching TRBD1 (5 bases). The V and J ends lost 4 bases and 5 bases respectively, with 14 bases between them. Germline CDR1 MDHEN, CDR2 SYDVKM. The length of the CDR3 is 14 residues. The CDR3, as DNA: TGTGCCAGCAGTTCGTCAGGGTCGGTGGAGACCCAGTACTTC. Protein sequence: CASSSSGSVETQYF. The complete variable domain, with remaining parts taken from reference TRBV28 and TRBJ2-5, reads DVKVTQSSRYLVKRTGEKVFLECVQDMDHENMFWYRQDPGLGLRLIYFSYDVKMKEKGDIPEGYSVSREKKERFSLILESASTNQTSMYLCASSSSGSVETQYFGPGTRLLVL.

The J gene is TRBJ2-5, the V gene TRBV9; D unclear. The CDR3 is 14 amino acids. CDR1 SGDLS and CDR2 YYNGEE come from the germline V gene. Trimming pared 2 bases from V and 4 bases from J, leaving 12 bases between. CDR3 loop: CASSVTESLETQYF. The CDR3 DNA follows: TGTGCCAGCAGCGTTACCGAGTCCCTAGAGACCCAGTACTTC.

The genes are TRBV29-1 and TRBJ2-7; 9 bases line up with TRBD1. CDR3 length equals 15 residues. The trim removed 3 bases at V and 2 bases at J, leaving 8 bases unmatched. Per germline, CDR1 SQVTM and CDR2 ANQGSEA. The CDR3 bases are TGCAGCGTTGATGTTTTGGGGACAGGGACCTACGAGCAGTACTTC. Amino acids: CSVDVLGTGTYEQYF.

CDR3: CASSKQGLSGNTIYF. In DNA, the CDR3 is TGTGCCAGCAGCAAACAGGGCCTCTCTGGAAACACCATATATTTT. This chain connects TRBV7-9 to TRBJ1-3; perhaps TRBD1 as D (6 bases). The CDR3 length is 15 residues. The germline gives CDR1 SEHNR, CDR2 FQNEAQ (reference sequence). Trimming shortened V by 5 bases and J by 0 bases, and 11 bases separated the two germline ends.

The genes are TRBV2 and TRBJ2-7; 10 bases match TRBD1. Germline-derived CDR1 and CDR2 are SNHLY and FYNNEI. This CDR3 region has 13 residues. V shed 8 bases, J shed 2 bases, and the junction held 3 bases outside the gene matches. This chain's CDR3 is CASGGQGAYEQYF. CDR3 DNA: TGTGCCAGCGGAGGACAGGGGGCCTACGAGCAGTACTTC.

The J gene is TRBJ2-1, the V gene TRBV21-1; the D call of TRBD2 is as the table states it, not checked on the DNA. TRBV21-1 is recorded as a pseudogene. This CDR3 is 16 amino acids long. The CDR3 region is CASSKVREGPYNEQFF. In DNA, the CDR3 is TGTGCCAGCAGCAAAGTGCGGGAGGGCCCGTACAATGAGCAGTTCTTC.

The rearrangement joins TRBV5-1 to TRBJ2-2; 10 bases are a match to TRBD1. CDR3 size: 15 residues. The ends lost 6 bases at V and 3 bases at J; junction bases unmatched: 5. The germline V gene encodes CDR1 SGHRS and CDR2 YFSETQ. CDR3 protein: CASNLDRGYTGELFF. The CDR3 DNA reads TGCGCCAGCAACCTGGACAGGGGGTACACCGGGGAGCTGTTTTTT.